One sample yielded the 25 T cell receptor beta chains listed below, sequenced in a study of tumor and adjacent non-tumor tissue in lung cancer. RNA was extracted from bulk tissue without any cell sorting. Three rounds of nested PCR, following a modified ARM-PCR protocol, produced the TCRbeta library. Via MiXCR, TCRdb re-called the multiplex PCR reads, giving one row per CDR3 protein. The data show around 200,000 distinct CDR3 sequences, around 70% seen once. The material sequenced was lung tumor tissue. The origin of the receptors is a man aged 60 to 69 with non-small cell lung cancer.

Concerning this clonotype itself: An end of the junction differs from the germline gene, which may be a read error. The rearrangement links TRBV6-2 or TRBV6-3 to TRBJ2-2; tentative D call: TRBD2 (6 bases). CDR3 size: 13 residues. From germline, CDR1 is MNHEY and CDR2 SVGEGT. The CDR3 DNA sequence: TGTGCCAACAGTGCGGGAAATACCAGGGAGCTGTTTTTT. This encodes CANSAGNTRELFF.

Points on this clonotype: The junction departs from the called germline gene at one end, perhaps through a read error. The J gene is TRBJ1-5, the V gene TRBV6-6, with D possibly being TRBD1 (6 bases). Germline V gives CDR1 MNHNY, CDR2 SVGAGI (reference sequence). The length of the CDR3 is 16 residues. The CDR3 DNA sequence: TGTGCCAGCAGTTACGGGGGCCGGTATAGCATTCAGCCCCAGCATTTT. Its translation is CASSYGGRYSIQPQHF.

About this clonotype itself: The CDR3 carries no conserved terminal phenylalanine or tryptophan, so it likely arises from a read error. This chain uses TRBV11-2 with TRBJ1-3; D is uncertain. Germline CDR1 and CDR2: SGHAT and FQNNGV. V lost 1 base and J 4 bases, leaving 11 bases between the germline ends. The CDR3 loop spans 15 amino acids. Written as DNA, the CDR3 is TGTGCCAGCAGCTTAGGCAGCAGCGGGGGAAACACCATATATGTT. Encoded protein: CASSLGSSGGNTIYV.

Turning to this clonotype: This may be a read error: a much more frequent sequence differs by one nucleotide. V gene TRBV5-4 combines with J gene TRBJ2-3, with 7 nucleotides matching TRBD2. The junction had 12 bases not matched to a gene; V was cut back by 7 bases and J by 1 base. Germline CDR1 reads SGHNT; CDR2 reads YYREEE (reference sequence). The CDR3 sequence is 16 residues long. Here the CDR3 DNA reads TGTGCCAGCTGCATTCGACTAGCACTTGGCACAGATACGCAGTATTTT. It specifies CASCIRLALGTDTQYF.

As to this clonotype: The junction departs from the called germline gene at one end, perhaps through a read error. The chain links TRBV4-3 to TRBJ2-1, with D possibly matching TRBD1 (6 bases). The CDR3 sequence is 20 residues long. Germline V gene sequence: CDR1 LGHNA, CDR2 YSLEER. This chain's CDR3 is CASSQVHNRVSFSSCNEQFF. DNA for the CDR3: TGCGCCAGCAGCCAAGTTCACAACAGGGTCTCTTTCAGCTCCTGCAATGAGCAGTTCTTT.

Worth noting for this clonotype: Since a much larger clone is just one base distant, this may be a read error. The genes are TRBV20-1 and TRBJ2-3; D remains unclear. Germline V lookup: CDR1 DFQATT, CDR2 SNEGSKA (reference sequence). The CDR3 extends over 13 amino acids. The V end lost 2 bases, the J end lost 5 bases, and 11 bases lay between the germline ends. CDR3 sequence reads: CSARPTCRDTQYF. CDR3 DNA sequence: TGCAGTGCTAGACCGACTTGTCGAGATACGCAGTATTTT.

Of note for this clonotype: The conserved phenylalanine or tryptophan is not found at the CDR3 terminus, so this likely reflects a read error. The chain recombines TRBV6-1 with TRBJ2-1; 9 nucleotides match TRBD2. The last part of the DNA fits TRBJ2-7 better; the J call may be wrong. There are 15 residues in the CDR3. From germline, CDR1 is MNHNS and CDR2 SASEGT. This CDR3 is CASRPGTSPMNEQYI. CDR3 sequence (DNA): TGTGCCAGCAGACCCGGGACTAGCCCTATGAATGAGCAGTACATC.

In the case of this clonotype: A clone one base away is much larger, so this may be a read error. The chain has TRBV10-2 and TRBJ1-2; no clear D. CDR1 is WSHSY, CDR2 SAAADI, per germline. The V gene lost 8 bases and the J gene lost 0 bases, with 13 bases spanning the gap. This CDR3 is built from 14 residues. For the CDR3, the DNA is TGCGCCAGCGGTGGCGGGATAACTAACTATGGCTACACCTTC. The encoded protein is CASGGGITNYGYTF.

This clonotype was detected a few times. V gene TRBV4-1 combines with J gene TRBJ2-7; D perhaps matches TRBD1 (6 bases). The V end was cut by 3 bases, the J end by 0 bases, with 18 bases between. The CDR3 runs 17 residues. Germline V gene data show CDR1 as MGHRA and CDR2 as YSYEKL. The CDR3 sequence is CASSQIPGTSSSYEQYF. CDR3 in DNA: TGCGCCAGCAGCCAGATTCCCGGGACATCCTCCTCCTACGAGCAGTACTTC.

In this sample, this clonotype turned up a few times. The chain employs TRBV10-2 and TRBJ1-4; D perhaps matches TRBD1 (5 bases). The CDR3 has 14 amino acids. The germline CDR1 and CDR2 sequences are WSHSY and SAAADI. The V and J ends lost 4 bases and 2 bases respectively, with 8 bases between them. In DNA form, the CDR3 reads TGCGCCAGCAGTGGAGGGGCCACTAATGAAAAACTGTTTTTT. Translating it yields CASSGGATNEKLFF.

Comments on this clonotype: It is likely a read error, because the conserved phenylalanine at the end of the CDR3 is missing. This rearrangement joins TRBV20-1 to TRBJ1-1; D is unresolved. The CDR3 runs 14 residues. From germline, CDR1 is DFQATT and CDR2 SNEGSKA (reference sequence). CDR3 coding DNA: TGCAGTGCTAGAGCGGGAAGACCGAACACAGAAGCTTTCTAT. This sequence encodes CSARAGRPNTEAFY.

In this sample, this clonotype turned up many times. J is TRBJ2-6 and V is TRBV5-6, with no clear D. The CDR3 spans 16 residues. Trimming took 2 bases from V and 0 from J, leaving 9 bases between them. Per the germline V gene, CDR1 is SGHDT and CDR2 is YYEEEE. The CDR3: CASSFLWVSGANVLTF. CDR3 coding DNA: TGTGCCAGCAGCTTCCTTTGGGTCTCTGGGGCCAACGTCCTGACTTTC.

A word on this clonotype: The junction shows a germline mismatch at one end, possibly a read error. The chain uses TRBV11-2 and TRBJ2-7, with D hard to call. CDR1 and CDR2 from the germline V gene are SGHAT and FQNNGV. The length of the CDR3 is 15 residues. The CDR3 spells CASSSAREPSGEHYF. The CDR3 DNA sequence: TGTGCCAGCAGTAGTGCGAGAGAACCATCGGGCGAGCACTACTTC.

This clonotype has a handful of counts. The genes are TRBV7-9 and TRBJ2-1; 8 nucleotides agree with TRBD2. V gave up 7 bases and J gave up 7 bases; unmatched junction bases: 9. Germline loops: CDR1 SEHNR, CDR2 FQNEAQ (reference sequence). The CDR3 runs 14 residues. For the CDR3, the DNA is TGTGCCAGCATCGTTGGGGCTAGCGGGAATGAGCAGTTCTTC. This encodes CASIVGASGNEQFF.

The chain is built from TRBV11-3 and TRBJ2-7, with D possibly being TRBD1 or TRBD2 (5 bases each). The CDR3 length is 13 residues. Germline CDR1 is SGHNT and CDR2 is YENEEA. The CDR3 loop reads CGSSFRGAYEQYF. DNA for the CDR3: TGTGGTAGCAGCTTTAGAGGGGCCTACGAGCAGTACTTC.

The V and J genes are TRBV6-5 and TRBJ2-7, with TRBD2 matching over 7 bases. In germline, CDR1 is MNHEY, CDR2 SVGAGI. J lost 3 bases, V lost 8 bases, and 13 bases had no gene match. The CDR3 consists of 15 residues. The CDR3 DNA sequence: TGTGCCAGCGTCAATGCGGGAGCCACTCGCTACGAGCAGTACTTC. Its translation is CASVNAGATRYEQYF.

Regarding this clonotype: The junction and the germline gene differ at one end; a read error may be behind it. This chain connects TRBV11-3 to TRBJ2-7; D remains ambiguous. From germline, CDR1 is SGHNT and CDR2 YENEEA. CDR3 length: 16 residues. CDR3 bases: TGTGCCAGCAACTCCTCCGATCCAGACACCTACTACGAGCAATACTTC. Residues: CASNSSDPDTYYEQYF.

This clonotype was seen a few times. An end of the junction does not agree with germline; a read error may underlie this. The chain joins TRBV4-2 to TRBJ1-6; no clear D. This CDR3 contains 18 residues. CDR1 is LGHNA, CDR2 YNFKEQ, per germline. DNA for the CDR3: TGTGCTAGCAGCCAAGATAGATTGAGGGCGCGTGGTAATTCACCCCTCCACTTT. Translated, it gives CASSQDRLRARGNSPLHF.

J is TRBJ2-6 and V is TRBV6-5; D unresolved. CDR3 length: 13 amino acids. Deletions cut 7 bases from V and 6 bases from J, with 10 bases between. The germline gives CDR1 MNHEY, CDR2 SVGAGI. In nucleotides, the CDR3 is TGTGCCAGCACCGCAAACAAGGCCAACGTCCTGACTTTC. As protein: CASTANKANVLTF.

The chain is built from TRBV6-2 or TRBV6-3 and TRBJ1-5, with 8 bases matching TRBD1. The V gene's germline CDR1 is MNHEY and CDR2 SVGEGT. The CDR3 is made up of 17 amino acids. The V segment lost 6 bases and the J segment 6 bases; nucleotides outside the gene matches: 16. This CDR3 is CASRYPTGALRGQPQHF. The CDR3 coding sequence is TGTGCCAGCAGATACCCGACAGGGGCTCTCAGGGGTCAGCCCCAGCATTTT.

V and J are TRBV12-3 or TRBV12-4 and TRBJ2-1; 7 bases align to TRBD2. The CDR3 covers 13 residues. The CDR3 here is CASSMVTGGDSFF. In DNA form, the CDR3 reads TGTGCAAGCTCCATGGTAACGGGGGGAGACTCATTCTTC.

Regarding this clonotype: One base away lies a much larger clone, so this may be a sequencing read error. The chain combines TRBV10-2 with TRBJ2-5, with D perhaps TRBD2 (6 bases). Germline CDR1 WSHSY, CDR2 SAAADI. The length of the CDR3 is 17 residues. The CDR3 here is CGSSGSEAGRYGETQYF. The CDR3, as DNA: TGCGGCAGCAGTGGATCTGAAGCAGGGAGGTACGGAGAGACCCAGTACTTC.

The J gene is TRBJ2-1, the V gene TRBV6-2 or TRBV6-3; 10 bases match TRBD2. V gave up 8 bases and J gave up 5 bases; unmatched junction bases: 6. Per the germline V gene, CDR1 is MNHEY and CDR2 is SVGEGT. The CDR3 is made up of 14 amino acids. Here the CDR3 DNA reads TGTGCCAGCGGCCGTAGCGGGAGGAACAATGAGCAGTTCTTC. Translating gives CASGRSGRNNEQFF.

As concerns this clonotype: Germline is not matched at one junction end, which may reflect a read error. The gene calls are TRBV12-3 or TRBV12-4 and TRBJ1-5; 9 bases agree with TRBD1. This CDR3 spans 16 amino acids. The CDR3 loop is CTSSLGGTGNNQPQHF. The DNA for the CDR3 is TGTACCAGCAGTTTAGGGGGGACAGGGAACAATCAGCCCCAACATTTT.

Comments on this clonotype: A much larger clone sits a single nucleotide away, making a read error possible. The chain links TRBV30 to TRBJ1-5; no clear D. The CDR3 is 13 amino acids. CDR1 and CDR2 from the germline V gene are GTSNPN and SVGIG (reference sequence). Here the CDR3 DNA reads TGTGCCTGGAGTGGTTGGAACAATCAGCTCCAGCATTTT. Its protein product is CAWSGWNNQLQHF.